This record looks at one T cell receptor (beta chain) sequence and its context. The CDR3 loop spans 13 amino acids. Germline CDR1 reads LNHDA; CDR2 reads SQIVND (reference sequence). The germline V and J ends were trimmed by 6 bases and 5 bases, with 13 bases remaining between them. These data originate in a study of control samples from healthy donors and cancer patients. Repertoires were generated with immunoSEQ multiplex PCR, while TCRdb's copy carries only in-frame clones and drops some. The top ten hold 8% to 9.5% of the sample, which has about 96,000 clones, approximately 93% seen once. The TCR comes from a man younger than 35 in good health. This chain joins TRBV19 and TRBJ1-2, with a weak D call TRBD1 (5 bases). Sequencing used blood. The DNA of the CDR3 is TGTGCCAGTAGGGTGGAGGGGTCGTATGGCTACACCTTC. This codes for CASRVEGSYGYTF.